Following are 24 T cell receptor beta chains from one sample sequenced in a study of glioma-infiltrating T cells. The iRepertoire nested amplicon-rescue multiplex PCR amplified TCR alpha and beta CDR3s from RNA. One entry per CDR3 protein, called by TCRdb with MiXCR from the multiplex PCR reads. This table holds some 190,000 distinct CDR3 sequences, roughly 32% found once. The sequenced material came from glioma tissue, nonneoplastic brain tissue, or PBMCs (not recorded which). These receptors came from a human donor with low-grade glioma or glioblastoma, undergoing nonglioma brain surgery, or in good health (not recorded which).

This clonotype was observed at least ten times. The chain recombines TRBV7-9 with TRBJ2-1, with 11 bases fitting TRBD2. CDR3 length: 15 amino acids. From germline, CDR1 is SEHNR and CDR2 FQNEAQ (reference sequence). After removal of 3 bases from V and 5 bases from J, the junction contained 3 bases not matched to a gene. The CDR3 here is CASSFSGRGNNEQFF. The DNA of the CDR3 is TGTGCCAGCAGCTTTAGCGGGAGGGGGAACAATGAGCAGTTCTTC.

This rearrangement joins TRBV11-2 to TRBJ1-5; 8 bases line up with TRBD1. CDR1 and CDR2 (germline): SGHAT, FQNNGV. This CDR3 comprises 15 residues. V gave up 4 bases and J gave up 1 base; unmatched junction bases: 3. The CDR3 region is CASSSTGASNQPQHF. DNA of the CDR3: TGTGCCAGCAGCTCGACAGGGGCGAGCAATCAGCCCCAGCATTTT.

The chain combines TRBV20-1 with TRBJ2-5; 8 nucleotides match TRBD2. The length of the CDR3 is 14 residues. Germline V lookup: CDR1 DFQATT, CDR2 SNEGSKA (reference sequence). The J segment lost 5 bases and the V segment lost 0 bases, leaving 5 bases of the junction unmatched. The CDR3 region has the DNA TGCAGTGCTAGAGATGCGGGGGGAACGGAGACCCAGTACTTC. Its protein product is CSARDAGGTETQYF.

This chain links TRBV30 with TRBJ1-3; D gene ambiguous. The CDR3 loop spans 12 amino acids. The germline V gene encodes CDR1 GTSNPN and CDR2 SVGIG (reference sequence). Trimming cost V 5 bases and J 2 bases, with 7 bases left between them. CDR3 sequence: CAWAGTGNTIYF. CDR3 in DNA: TGTGCCTGGGCCGGAACTGGAAACACCATATATTTT.

This clonotype was seen at least ten times. The rearrangement uses TRBV6-2 or TRBV6-3 and TRBJ1-1; 9 bases fit TRBD1. There are 13 residues in the CDR3. After removal of 11 bases from V and 3 bases from J, the junction contained 7 bases not matched to a gene. Per germline, CDR1 MNHEY and CDR2 SVGEGT. CDR3 loop: CAGRQGVHTEAFF. The CDR3 nucleotides are TGTGCCGGTCGACAGGGGGTCCACACTGAAGCTTTCTTT.

This clonotype came up many times. The chain couples TRBV20-1 to TRBJ2-7; D possibly matches TRBD1 or TRBD2 (5 bases each). Germline values: CDR1 DFQATT, CDR2 SNEGSKA (reference sequence). The V gene lost 2 bases and the J gene lost 0 bases, with 14 bases spanning the gap. The CDR3 totals 15 residues. As DNA, the CDR3 is TGCAGTGCTAGATCCGGGGCCGCGATCTCCTACGAGCAGTACTTC. Encoded protein: CSARSGAAISYEQYF.

About this clonotype itself: Compared with germline, one end of the junction differs, possibly owing to a read error. The chain is built from TRBV3-1 and TRBJ2-7; 7 nucleotides align to TRBD1. Germline CDR1 is LGHDT and CDR2 is YNNKEL (reference sequence). The CDR3 runs 17 residues. CDR3 nucleotide sequence: TGTGCCAGAAGCCAAGAATCTCCGGGACAGAGCCCTTACGAGCAGTACTTC. Amino acids: CARSQESPGQSPYEQYF.

This clonotype has more than one count but fewer than ten. V and J are TRBV18 and TRBJ2-7, with 8 bases aligning to TRBD2. With 0 bases clipped from V and 5 bases from J, the junction kept 9 bases outside the gene matches. CDR1 KGHSH and CDR2 LQKENI come from the germline V gene. CDR3 length equals 16 residues. CDR3 region: CASSPPSQRENHEQYF. The CDR3 bases are TGTGCCAGCTCACCACCCTCACAGCGGGAGAACCACGAGCAGTACTTC. The variable domain in full, completed from reference TRBV18 and TRBJ2-7, reads NAGVMQNPRHLVRRRGQEARLRCSPMKGHSHVYWYRQLPEEGLKFMVYLQKENIIDESGMPKERFSAEFPKEGPSILRIQQVVRGDSAAYFCASSPPSQRENHEQYFGPGTRLTVT.

Concerning this clonotype: It may be a read error: a sequence one base away is much more abundant. The chain has TRBV4-2 and TRBJ2-5; no clear D gene. The V and J ends lost 4 bases and 2 bases respectively, with 20 bases between them. This CDR3 contains 17 residues. Germline V CDR1 and CDR2: LGHNA, YNFKEQ. The CDR3 region has the DNA TGTGCCAGCAGCCCAGGTCGAGTATCAGATGGACAAGAGACCCAGTACTTC. Translation: CASSPGRVSDGQETQYF.

As concerns this clonotype: Without the conserved terminal phenylalanine or tryptophan, this CDR3 likely stems from a read error. This rearrangement joins TRBV6-2 or TRBV6-3 to TRBJ1-1; D call uncertain. Germline assignment: CDR1 MNHEY and CDR2 SVGEGT. This CDR3 is 13 amino acids long. This chain's CDR3 is CTSSLYRDTEAFL. CDR3 nucleotide sequence: TGTACCAGCAGTTTATACCGGGACACTGAAGCTTTCCTT.

The table lists this clonotype with many counts. J is TRBJ2-6 and V is TRBV27; D is perhaps TRBD1 (6 bases). Looked up from germline, CDR1 is MNHEY and CDR2 is SMNVEV (reference sequence). V was shortened by 3 bases and J by 0 bases, with 18 bases between the two germline ends. CDR3 length: 19 residues. The CDR3: CASSLRSGVPLSGANVLTF. The DNA for the CDR3 is TGTGCCAGCAGTTTGCGTTCAGGGGTACCTCTCTCTGGGGCCAACGTCCTGACTTTC.

This clonotype occurred a few times. The V gene is TRBV12-3 or TRBV12-4, the J gene TRBJ2-6; the D is unclear. V was shortened by 1 base and J by 1 base, with 5 bases between the two germline ends. The CDR3 has 15 amino acids. CDR3 residues: CASSLGHSGANVLTF. In DNA, the CDR3 is TGTGCCAGCAGTTTAGGTCATTCTGGGGCCAACGTCCTGACTTTC.

Many counts were recorded for this clonotype. J is TRBJ1-1 and V is TRBV9; D is undetermined. The CDR3 length is 13 residues. Trimming left V 4 bases short and J 0 bases short, with 7 bases between. CDR1 SGDLS and CDR2 YYNGEE come from the germline V gene. The CDR3 sequence: CASSPLLNTEAFF. The CDR3 DNA sequence: TGTGCCAGCAGCCCTCTATTGAACACTGAAGCTTTCTTT.

The chain links TRBV28 to TRBJ2-7; 12 bases are shared with TRBD2. There are 16 residues in the CDR3. Germline CDR1 reads MDHEN; CDR2 reads SYDVKM. V was clipped by 2 bases and J by 5 bases; unmatched bases: 7. The CDR3: CASSLPLAGGVDEQYF. DNA for the CDR3: TGTGCCAGCAGTTTACCCCTAGCGGGAGGGGTGGACGAGCAGTACTTC.

The table lists this clonotype with a count of one. The rearrangement links TRBV27 to TRBJ2-1; TRBD2 agrees at 14 bases. CDR1 is MNHEY and CDR2 is SMNVEV in the germline V gene (reference sequence). This CDR3 has 16 amino acids. The V gene end was trimmed by 5 bases and the J gene end by 8 bases; junction bases not matched to a gene: 8. The CDR3 loop reads CASSQGLAGAEDEQFF. CDR3 nucleotide sequence: TGTGCCAGCAGTCAGGGACTAGCGGGAGCGGAAGATGAGCAGTTCTTC.

This clonotype was counted at least ten times. The J gene is TRBJ2-1, the V gene TRBV7-6, with TRBD2 identical over 7 bases. The CDR3 is 14 amino acids. From germline, CDR1 is SGHVS and CDR2 FNYEAQ. Trimming at V came to 5 bases and at J to 8 bases, leaving 9 bases not matched to a gene. For the CDR3, the DNA is TGTGCCAGCAGCCCGGCGGGAGTTTGGCATGAGCAGTTCTTC. Amino acid sequence: CASSPAGVWHEQFF.

V usage is TRBV4-3 and J usage is TRBJ1-2; D ambiguous. V was pared by 0 bases and J by 4 bases, with 18 bases between. Germline assignment: CDR1 LGHNA and CDR2 YSLEER. The CDR3 has 17 amino acids. The CDR3, as DNA: TGCGCCAGCAGCCAAGACTGGCCCGAGGAATTCCCCTATGGCTACACCTTC. It translates to CASSQDWPEEFPYGYTF.

This clonotype was seen repeatedly, ten times or more. The V gene is TRBV6-2 or TRBV6-3, the J gene TRBJ2-1; 7 bases map to TRBD2. CDR3 length equals 14 residues. Germline V gives CDR1 MNHEY, CDR2 SVGEGT. V was clipped by 2 bases and J by 8 bases; unmatched bases: 6. CDR3 in amino acids: CASSYGGSSDEQFF. CDR3 DNA: TGTGCCAGCAGTTACGGCGGGAGTTCAGATGAGCAGTTCTTC.

The V gene is TRBV19, the J gene TRBJ2-1; TRBD2 agrees at 7 bases. CDR3 length equals 14 residues. The J segment lost 9 bases and the V segment lost 4 bases, leaving 9 bases of the junction unmatched. Germline CDR1 and CDR2: LNHDA and SQIVND (reference sequence). Written as DNA, the CDR3 is TGTGCCAGTAGTAAGTGGGAGGGCCACGGTGAGCAGTTCTTC. Translating it yields CASSKWEGHGEQFF.

Points on this clonotype: Given a much more abundant clone one base away, this may be a read error. The genes are TRBV7-2 and TRBJ2-7; D call uncertain. CDR1 is SGHTA and CDR2 is FQGNSA in the germline V gene. V was trimmed by 5 bases and J by 5 bases, leaving 13 bases between them. The CDR3 contains 13 residues. CDR3 in DNA: TGTGCCAGCAGCCAATATCGGGTGGACGAGCAGTACTTC. Translating gives CASSQYRVDEQYF.

The CDR3 protein is CSGSYLLSYGYTF. The CDR3, as DNA: TGTTCCGGCAGTTATTTATTAAGCTATGGCTACACCTTC. This sequence joins TRBV6-2 or TRBV6-3 and TRBJ1-2; no reliable D call. CDR3 size: 13 residues. Germline V gene lookup returns CDR1 MNHEY and CDR2 SVGEGT.

This clonotype was seen only a few times. V is TRBV9 and J is TRBJ2-3; TRBD2 agrees at 8 bases. Germline-derived CDR1 and CDR2 are SGDLS and YYNGEE. The CDR3 contains 15 residues. V was pared by 4 bases and J by 5 bases, with 9 bases of the junction left unmatched. The CDR3 DNA reads TGTGCCAGCAGCCAAACGCTTAGCGGGATAGATACGCAGTATTTT. Translated: CASSQTLSGIDTQYF.

This clonotype came up many times. The gene calls are TRBV3-1 and TRBJ2-5, with D unresolved. Germline CDR1 reads LGHDT; CDR2 reads YNNKEL (reference sequence). The V gene lost 0 bases and the J gene lost 4 bases, with 3 bases spanning the gap. The CDR3 extends over 12 amino acids. The CDR3 sequence: CASSQETETQYF. The CDR3, as DNA: TGTGCCAGCAGCCAAGAGACAGAGACCCAGTACTTC.

This clonotype was counted between two and nine times. The genes are TRBV29-1 and TRBJ1-5; D might be TRBD1 (5 bases). Germline V gene sequence: CDR1 SQVTM, CDR2 ANQGSEA. The germline V and J ends were trimmed by 3 bases and 5 bases, with 11 bases remaining between them. The CDR3 sequence is 13 residues long. The CDR3 sequence: CSVDAGVDQPQHF. The CDR3 DNA follows: TGCAGCGTTGACGCGGGGGTCGATCAGCCCCAGCATTTT.